The entry that follows covers one TCR beta chain sequence. This specimen comes from a study of blood T cell repertoires in COVID-19. The overall study: Italy, Spain and the United States were the sources of the convalescent and acute COVID-19 samples. In each case, the material was cDNA or gDNA derived from T cells, B-cell-depleted T cells, or PBMCs.

Authors' methods: Quantification of nucleated cells was approximated via reference gene primer amplification. Sequenced by immunoSEQ multiplex PCR; TCRdb stores in-frame clones only, minus some. That table furnishes V, J and clone size, whereas the DNA furnished D and trimming. The sample has around 270,000 clones; around nine tenths are singletons. The receptor was isolated from a man aged 30-40 years with acute or convalescent COVID-19. The sequenced sample was peripheral blood.

CDR3 sequence (DNA): TGTGCCAGTAGTTCACCCGATCTAGCTCTGTACTTC. It specifies CASSSPDLALYF. The chain employs TRBV19 and TRBJ2-4; a weak D match, TRBD2 (5 bases). The CDR3 extends over 12 amino acids. V gave up 5 bases and J gave up 15 bases, with 17 bases separating them. Germline lookup yields CDR1 LNHDA and CDR2 SQIVND (reference sequence).